Shown below are 30 T cell receptor beta chains from a single sample sequenced in a study of radiotherapy plus CTLA-4 blockade in lung cancer listed by TCRdb under 2018. Libraries came from the immunoSEQ multiplex PCR assay. TCRdb re-hosts the immuneACCESS table, in-frame sequences only. Its copies lack some clones; in the studies checked, an unresolved V gene accounts for under half of them, and the cause for the rest is not known. The sample table holds tens of thousands of clones, of which around 80% were seen once. The ten largest clones capture approximately 15% of the sample. The sequenced sample was peripheral blood, obtained from a patient treated with radiotherapy plus ipilimumab. The receptors shown here come from a human donor with non-small cell lung cancer that progressed on radiotherapy plus ipilimumab.

This clone was observed a few times. At the DNA level, this CDR3 is encoded by other sequences in the same sample as well. The chain carries TRBV5-6 and TRBJ1-5; D is uncertain. V was clipped by 0 bases and J by 0 bases, with 4 bases between them. Germline CDR1 SGHDT, CDR2 YYEEEE. The CDR3 runs to 14 residues. This chain's CDR3 is CASSLGGSNQPQHF. CDR3 sequence (DNA): TGTGCCAGCAGCTTGGGGGGTAGCAATCAGCCCCAGCATTTT.

This clone has only one observation. V gene TRBV7-2 combines with J gene TRBJ2-7; D might be TRBD1 or TRBD2, each matching 5 bases. V was cut by 3 bases and J by 3 bases, with 12 bases left in between. The germline V gene has CDR1 SGHTA and CDR2 FQGNSA. CDR3 size: 14 residues. The CDR3 DNA reads as TGTGCCAGCAGCTTGAGGGGCGCGGTCTACGAGCAGTACTTC. It translates to CASSLRGAVYEQYF.

The genes are TRBV4-1 and TRBJ2-6, with D uncertain. Germline assignment: CDR1 MGHRA and CDR2 YSYEKL. V dropped 0 bases and J dropped 1 base, with 7 bases sitting between them. The length of the CDR3 is 16 residues. CDR3 in DNA: TGCGCCAGCAGCCAAGAATTAGTATCTGGGGCCAACGTCCTGACTTTC. This encodes CASSQELVSGANVLTF.

This chain uses TRBV27 with TRBJ2-1; weak D call: TRBD2 (5 bases). Germline lookup yields CDR1 MNHEY and CDR2 SMNVEV (reference sequence). The CDR3 runs 13 residues. The V end was cut by 8 bases, the J end by 2 bases, with 10 bases between. The CDR3 DNA follows: TGTGCCAGCGGGAGTTCTCCCTACAATGAGCAGTTCTTC. Protein: CASGSSPYNEQFF.

The rearrangement links TRBV4-1 to TRBJ1-1; weak D call: TRBD1 (5 bases). Germline V gives CDR1 MGHRA, CDR2 YSYEKL. This CDR3 spans 11 amino acids. The V and J ends lost 4 bases and 7 bases respectively, with 7 bases between them. CDR3 bases: TGCGCCAGCAGCCGGGGACTTGAAGCTTTCTTT. Residues: CASSRGLEAFF.

The V call is TRBV10-3, the J call TRBJ1-1, with a weak D call TRBD1 (5 bases). Trimming pared 5 bases from V and 1 base from J, leaving 14 bases between. Per germline, CDR1 ENHRY and CDR2 SYGVKD. This CDR3 contains 15 residues. The CDR3 protein is CAISPSGRQNTEAFF. CDR3 nucleotides: TGTGCCATCAGTCCTTCGGGACGGCAGAACACTGAAGCTTTCTTT.

CDR3 sequence (DNA): TGTGCCAGTAGTTTTAGCGGGGGGGCCTTCTCTGGGGCCAACGTCCTGACTTTC. It specifies CASSFSGGAFSGANVLTF. This chain uses TRBV19 with TRBJ2-6; 11 nucleotides line up with TRBD2. Per germline, CDR1 LNHDA and CDR2 SQIVND (reference sequence). Unmatched junction bases numbered 6, after V lost 5 bases and J lost 0 bases. The CDR3 runs to 18 residues.

The chain uses TRBV28 and TRBJ2-7, with TRBD1 matching 8 bases. V shed 5 bases and J 2 bases; nucleotides not matched to a gene: 5. This CDR3 is built from 14 residues. Germline V lookup: CDR1 MDHEN, CDR2 SYDVKM. The CDR3 sequence: CASSDGQGPYEQYF. The CDR3 bases are TGTGCCAGCAGTGACGGACAGGGCCCCTACGAGCAGTACTTC.

The chain links TRBV11-2 to TRBJ2-7; possible D gene TRBD2, 5 bases. Germline CDR1 is SGHAT and CDR2 is FQNNGV. The CDR3 has 15 amino acids. Trimming cost V 1 base and J 2 bases, with 12 bases left between them. The CDR3 DNA is TGTGCCAGCAGCTTAGCAGGCCGGGGAACCTACGAGCAGTACTTC. This encodes CASSLAGRGTYEQYF.

V gene TRBV28 combines with J gene TRBJ1-4, with 8 bases aligning to TRBD1. Germline V gene data show CDR1 as MDHEN and CDR2 as SYDVKM. Trimming removed 6 bases from V and 8 bases from J; junction bases left unmatched: 11. The CDR3 consists of 15 residues. The chain's CDR3 is CASSSRGTGNEKLFF. In nucleotides, the CDR3 is TGTGCCAGCAGCTCTCGAGGGACAGGCAACGAAAAACTGTTTTTT.

This chain joins TRBV2 and TRBJ2-7; tentatively, D is TRBD2 (7 bases). In germline, CDR1 is SNHLY, CDR2 FYNNEI. V lost 1 base, J lost 6 bases, and 13 bases lay in between. This CDR3 is 14 amino acids long. CDR3 residues: CASSEVQGRGEQYF. In nucleotides, the CDR3 is TGTGCCAGCAGTGAAGTGCAGGGGAGGGGCGAGCAGTACTTC. Full variable domain (outside the CDR3, taken from reference TRBV2 and TRBJ2-7): EPEVTQTPSHQVTQMGQEVILRCVPISNHLYFYWYRQILGQKVEFLVSFYNNEISEKSEIFDDQFSVERPDGSNFTLKIRSTKLEDSAMYFCASSEVQGRGEQYFGPGTRLTVT.

The J gene is TRBJ1-2, the V gene TRBV5-6; the match to TRBD1 covers 10 bases. The CDR3 runs to 15 residues. J gave up 7 bases and V 2 bases, and 8 bases lay outside the gene matches. Germline V CDR1 and CDR2: SGHDT, YYEEEE. The CDR3: CASSLPGTGAGGYTF. The CDR3 nucleotides read TGTGCCAGCAGCTTACCCGGGACAGGGGCTGGTGGCTACACCTTC.

This chain connects TRBV30 to TRBJ1-4; D is uncertain. The CDR3 spans 13 residues. CDR1 is GTSNPN, CDR2 SVGIG, per germline (reference sequence). Trimming removed 2 bases from V and 11 bases from J, with 15 bases in between. The CDR3 nucleotides read TGTGCCTGGAGTCGCGGACTGTTTGAGAAACTGTTTTTT. Protein sequence: CAWSRGLFEKLFF.

This chain connects TRBV27 to TRBJ1-5; weak D call: TRBD1 (6 bases). The germline V gene has CDR1 MNHEY and CDR2 SMNVEV (reference sequence). Deletions cut 2 bases from V and 11 bases from J, with 16 bases between. CDR3 length: 14 residues. The CDR3 DNA is TGTGCCAGCAGTTTAGTGCCACAGGGTATTGCCCAGCATTTT. As protein: CASSLVPQGIAQHF.

V and J are TRBV7-9 and TRBJ2-5; 8 nucleotides agree with TRBD2. The CDR3 is 16 residues long. Germline loops: CDR1 SEHNR, CDR2 FQNEAQ (reference sequence). J was trimmed by 5 bases and V by 2 bases; bases with no gene match: 10. In DNA form, the CDR3 reads TGTGCCAGCAGCTTACCCCCGGGACTAGGGGCGGAGACCCAGTACTTC. Translating it yields CASSLPPGLGAETQYF.

The chain links TRBV25-1 to TRBJ2-7; no reliable D call. The CDR3 runs to 11 residues. Germline CDR1 is MGHDK and CDR2 is SYGVNS. Trimming left V 5 bases short and J 2 bases short, with 4 bases between. DNA for the CDR3: TGTGCCAGCAGTCTTACCTACGAGCAGTACTTC. This translates into CASSLTYEQYF.

By sample share, this clone is medium-sized. The rearrangement links TRBV28 to TRBJ1-2, with a tentative D call TRBD1 (5 bases). The CDR3 sequence is 13 residues long. Trimming left V 7 bases short and J 3 bases short, with 12 bases between. Germline V lookup: CDR1 MDHEN, CDR2 SYDVKM. The CDR3: CASNGGTYYGYTF. DNA for the CDR3: TGTGCCAGCAACGGGGGTACCTACTATGGCTACACCTTC.

This chain uses TRBV19 with TRBJ2-1; no clear D. The germline V gene has CDR1 LNHDA and CDR2 SQIVND (reference sequence). Trimming stripped 5 bases from V and 9 bases from J, with 14 bases between. This CDR3 has 13 amino acids. The chain's CDR3 is CASSVASGSEQFF. DNA for the CDR3: TGTGCCAGTAGTGTCGCATCAGGCAGTGAGCAGTTCTTC.

In this sample, this clone turned up once. The genes are TRBV5-6 and TRBJ2-7; TRBD2 is a possible D gene (5 bases). Trimming pared 0 bases from V and 5 bases from J, leaving 12 bases between. The germline gives CDR1 SGHDT, CDR2 YYEEEE. The CDR3 length is 14 residues. This CDR3 reads CASSLGRGIDEQYF. CDR3 nucleotide sequence: TGTGCCAGCAGCTTGGGTAGAGGGATTGACGAGCAGTACTTC. The whole variable domain, remainder taken from reference TRBV5-6 and TRBJ2-7, is DAGVTQSPTHLIKTRGQQVTLRCSPKSGHDTVSWYQQALGQGPQFIFQYYEEEERQRGNFPDRFSGHQFPNYSSELNVNALLLGDSALYLCASSLGRGIDEQYFGPGTRLTVT.

The rearrangement joins TRBV5-1 to TRBJ2-3, with TRBD2 identical over 7 bases. CDR3 size: 14 residues. Germline-derived CDR1 and CDR2 are SGHRS and YFSETQ. V was pared by 6 bases and J by 0 bases, with 4 bases of the junction left unmatched. DNA for the CDR3: TGCGCCAGCACCCGGGGGGAGAGCACAGATACGCAGTATTTT. This codes for CASTRGESTDTQYF.

The chain joins TRBV7-3 to TRBJ2-1, with TRBD2 identical over 7 bases. CDR3 length: 13 residues. Trimming at V came to 9 bases and at J to 4 bases, leaving 6 bases not matched to a gene. Germline CDR1 and CDR2: SGHTA and FQGTGA. Here the CDR3 reads CASKAGVYNEQFF. The CDR3 DNA reads as TGTGCCAGTAAGGCGGGGGTTTACAATGAGCAGTTCTTC.

V gene TRBV27 combines with J gene TRBJ2-1; tentatively, D is TRBD1 or TRBD2 (6 bases each). Trimming removed 2 bases from V and 6 bases from J, with 14 bases in between. The CDR3 sequence is 15 residues long. Germline assignment: CDR1 MNHEY and CDR2 SMNVEV (reference sequence). This chain's CDR3 is CASSLGQGTLNEQFF. The CDR3 nucleotides read TGTGCCAGCAGTTTAGGGCAGGGGACTCTCAATGAGCAGTTCTTC.

This clone was seen more than once but under ten times. The rearrangement links TRBV4-1 to TRBJ1-1, with 7 bases that match TRBD1. V lost 4 bases to trimming and J lost 0 bases; unmatched junction nucleotides: 5. Germline V gene data show CDR1 as MGHRA and CDR2 as YSYEKL. The CDR3 consists of 15 residues. CDR3 protein: CASSPQGFMNTEAFF. Here the CDR3 DNA reads TGCGCCAGCAGCCCACAGGGGTTTATGAACACTGAAGCTTTCTTT.

The chain carries TRBV4-1 and TRBJ1-2; TRBD1 might be the D (5 bases). The germline V and J ends were trimmed by 1 base and 5 bases, with 14 bases remaining between them. This CDR3 is 15 amino acids long. The germline V gene has CDR1 MGHRA and CDR2 YSYEKL. The CDR3 DNA reads as TGCGCCAGCAGCCAAGGAGTACGACAGAAGTATGGCTACACCTTC. It is translated as CASSQGVRQKYGYTF.

The V and J genes are TRBV15 and TRBJ1-5, with TRBD1 matching over 9 bases. Germline CDR1 reads LNHNV; CDR2 reads YYDKDF (reference sequence). V lost 5 bases to trimming and J lost 6 bases; unmatched junction nucleotides: 11. This CDR3 is built from 16 residues. The CDR3 spells CATSGDTGGRSQPQHF. The CDR3 nucleotides are TGTGCCACCAGCGGGGACACAGGGGGCAGGAGTCAGCCCCAGCATTTT.

This rearrangement joins TRBV10-3 to TRBJ1-1; possibly TRBD1 for D (6 bases). With 8 bases removed from V and 4 bases from J, the gap between germline ends came to 11 bases. Looked up from germline, CDR1 is ENHRY and CDR2 is SYGVKD. This CDR3 spans 12 amino acids. The CDR3 sequence: CAIGKTGTEAFF. The DNA for the CDR3 is TGTGCCATCGGGAAGACAGGCACTGAAGCTTTCTTT.

V is TRBV30 and J is TRBJ2-2; weak D call: TRBD2 (5 bases). Germline V lookup: CDR1 GTSNPN, CDR2 SVGIG (reference sequence). The CDR3 is 13 amino acids. Trimming pared 0 bases from V and 3 bases from J, leaving 5 bases between. CDR3 region: CAWSVRDTGELFF. The DNA of the CDR3 is TGTGCCTGGAGTGTGAGGGACACCGGGGAGCTGTTTTTT.

V usage is TRBV19 and J usage is TRBJ1-1; TRBD1 agrees at 12 bases. Germline V lookup: CDR1 LNHDA, CDR2 SQIVND (reference sequence). CDR3 size: 15 residues. Trimming at V came to 5 bases and at J to 4 bases, leaving 5 bases not matched to a gene. The CDR3 region has the DNA TGTGCCAGTAGTGGCCGGGACAGGGGGCTCACTGAAGCTTTCTTT. The encoded protein is CASSGRDRGLTEAFF.

This clone showed up just once. V gene TRBV6-6 combines with J gene TRBJ2-7; D is possibly TRBD1 (5 bases). CDR1 and CDR2 (germline): MNHNY, SVGAGI (reference sequence). V was clipped by 0 bases and J by 5 bases, with 14 bases between them. CDR3 length equals 15 residues. The CDR3 region is CASSYSVATGHEQYF. As DNA, the CDR3 is TGTGCCAGCAGTTACTCGGTCGCTACAGGCCACGAGCAGTACTTC.

The CDR3 DNA is TGTGCCAGCAGCCAAAGGACAGGATCGGACACAACTAATGAAAAACTGTTTTTT. Translated: CASSQRTGSDTTNEKLFF. The rearrangement uses TRBV4-2 and TRBJ1-4; 7 bases map to TRBD1. The ends lost 2 bases at V and 0 bases at J; junction bases unmatched: 9. CDR1 LGHNA and CDR2 YNFKEQ come from the germline V gene. There are 18 residues in the CDR3.